The 8 T cell receptor beta chains in this list originate from one sample, sequenced in a study of shared clonotypes between healthy human individuals. This table comes from immunoSEQ multiplex PCR, and its TCRdb copy is limited to in-frame clones, with some not included. This table has 2 million or so clones, roughly 94% appearing once. The specimen was naive CD4+ T cells sorted from blood. The subset denotes: CD45RA+ positively selected. All receptors come from a man aged 18 to 30 in good health.

The CDR3 spells CASSFPTTSGVINEQFF. The CDR3 DNA sequence: TGTGCCAGCAGTTTTCCCACGACTAGCGGGGTGATCAATGAGCAGTTCTTC. The genes are TRBV27 and TRBJ2-1; 11 positions match TRBD2. With V trimmed by 3 bases and J by 6 bases, 10 bases remained unmatched. This CDR3 comprises 17 residues. Germline V lookup: CDR1 MNHEY, CDR2 SMNVEV (reference sequence).

DNA for the CDR3: TGTGCCAGCAGCGTAGGACTTGGATCCTACGAGCAGTACTTC. This codes for CASSVGLGSYEQYF. The chain couples TRBV9 to TRBJ2-7; D is ambiguous. The ends were cut back, 0 bases at V and 1 base at J, with 8 bases in the middle. CDR1 and CDR2 (germline): SGDLS, YYNGEE. This CDR3 comprises 14 residues.

The gene calls are TRBV7-2 and TRBJ1-1; D possibly corresponds to TRBD1 (5 bases). This CDR3 comprises 15 residues. The V and J ends lost 5 bases and 0 bases respectively, with 13 bases between them. Germline V CDR1 and CDR2: SGHTA, FQGNSA. Here the CDR3 reads CASSVSGTVNTEAFF. CDR3 in DNA: TGTGCCAGCAGCGTCTCCGGGACGGTGAACACTGAAGCTTTCTTT.

V is TRBV19 and J is TRBJ1-2; possible D gene TRBD1, 5 bases. The V gene's germline CDR1 is LNHDA and CDR2 SQIVND (reference sequence). Trimming removed 8 bases from V and 2 bases from J, with 15 bases in between. The CDR3 runs 14 residues. The CDR3 spells CASRSGGENYGYTF. In nucleotides, the CDR3 is TGTGCCAGTCGGAGTGGGGGAGAAAACTATGGCTACACCTTC. Full variable domain (rest looked up from reference TRBV19 and TRBJ1-2): DGGITQSPKYLFRKEGQNVTLSCEQNLNHDAMYWYRQDPGQGLRLIYYSQIVNDFQKGDIAEGYSVSREKKESFPLTVTSAQKNPTAFYLCASRSGGENYGYTFGSGTRLTVV.

This sequence joins TRBV28 and TRBJ1-2; the D is unclear. This CDR3 spans 14 amino acids. Germline V gene data show CDR1 as MDHEN and CDR2 as SYDVKM. With 7 bases removed from V and 1 base from J, the gap between germline ends came to 13 bases. The CDR3 is CASTVSLSNYGYTF. The CDR3 bases are TGTGCCAGCACCGTGTCCCTAAGTAACTATGGCTACACCTTC.

This chain links TRBV6-5 with TRBJ1-2; D remains ambiguous. CDR1 is MNHEY and CDR2 is SVGAGI in the germline V gene. Trimming took 6 bases from V and 4 from J, leaving 12 bases between them. The CDR3 totals 13 residues. The CDR3 loop is CASRPGFSYGYTF. The DNA of the CDR3 is TGTGCCAGCAGACCGGGGTTCTCCTATGGCTACACCTTC.

The chain carries TRBV6-6 and TRBJ1-6; D remains unclear. The V end lost 2 bases, the J end lost 8 bases, and 10 bases lay between the germline ends. Germline lookup yields CDR1 MNHNY and CDR2 SVGAGI (reference sequence). The CDR3 is made up of 14 amino acids. The chain's CDR3 is CASSYSKEHSPLHF. CDR3 coding DNA: TGTGCCAGCAGTTACAGTAAGGAGCATTCACCCCTCCACTTT.

The chain carries TRBV18 and TRBJ1-5; no firm D call. This CDR3 is 12 amino acids long. Trimming shortened V by 3 bases and J by 5 bases, and 5 bases separated the two germline ends. CDR1 is KGHSH, CDR2 LQKENI, per germline. The chain's CDR3 is CASSPIDQPQHF. CDR3 nucleotide sequence: TGTGCCAGCTCACCTATCGATCAGCCCCAGCATTTT.